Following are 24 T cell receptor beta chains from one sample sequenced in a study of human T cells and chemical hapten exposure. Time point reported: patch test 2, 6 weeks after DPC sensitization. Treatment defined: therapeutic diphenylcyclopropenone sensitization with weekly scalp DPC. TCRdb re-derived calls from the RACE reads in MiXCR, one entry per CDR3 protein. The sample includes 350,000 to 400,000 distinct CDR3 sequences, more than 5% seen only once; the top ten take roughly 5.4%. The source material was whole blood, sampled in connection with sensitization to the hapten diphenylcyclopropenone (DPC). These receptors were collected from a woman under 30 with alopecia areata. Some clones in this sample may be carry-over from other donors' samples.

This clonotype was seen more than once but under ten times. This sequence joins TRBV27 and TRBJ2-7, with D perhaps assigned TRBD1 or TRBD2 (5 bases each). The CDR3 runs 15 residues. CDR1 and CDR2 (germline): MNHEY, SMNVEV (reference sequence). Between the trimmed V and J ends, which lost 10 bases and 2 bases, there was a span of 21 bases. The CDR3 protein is CATSRDPSSTYEQYF. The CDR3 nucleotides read TGTGCCACCTCCCGGGACCCCAGCTCCACCTACGAGCAGTACTTC.

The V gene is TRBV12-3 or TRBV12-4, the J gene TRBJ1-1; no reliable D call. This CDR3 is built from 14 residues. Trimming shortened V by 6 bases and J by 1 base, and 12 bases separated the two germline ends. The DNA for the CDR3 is TGTGCCAGCAGAGCCCCACGACAGAACACTGAAGCTTTCTTT. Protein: CASRAPRQNTEAFF.

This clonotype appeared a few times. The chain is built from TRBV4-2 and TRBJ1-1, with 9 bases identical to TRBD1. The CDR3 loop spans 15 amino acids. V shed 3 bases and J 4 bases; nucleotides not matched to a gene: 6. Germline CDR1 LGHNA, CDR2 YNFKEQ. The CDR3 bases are TGTGCCAGCAGCCAGGGACAGGGAGGGATCACTGAAGCTTTCTTT. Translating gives CASSQGQGGITEAFF.

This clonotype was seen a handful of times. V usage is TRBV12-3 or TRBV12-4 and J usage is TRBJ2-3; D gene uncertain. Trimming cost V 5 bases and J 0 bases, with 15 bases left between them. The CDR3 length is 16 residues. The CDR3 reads CASSPSDVPSTDTQYF. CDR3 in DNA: TGTGCCAGCAGTCCGAGCGATGTACCAAGCACAGATACGCAGTATTTT.

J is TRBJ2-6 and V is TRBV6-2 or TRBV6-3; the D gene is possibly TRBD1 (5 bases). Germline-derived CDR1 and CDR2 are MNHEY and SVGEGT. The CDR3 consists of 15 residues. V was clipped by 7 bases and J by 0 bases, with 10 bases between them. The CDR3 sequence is CASKTASSGANVLTF. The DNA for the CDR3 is TGTGCCAGCAAGACAGCGAGCTCTGGGGCCAACGTCCTGACTTTC.

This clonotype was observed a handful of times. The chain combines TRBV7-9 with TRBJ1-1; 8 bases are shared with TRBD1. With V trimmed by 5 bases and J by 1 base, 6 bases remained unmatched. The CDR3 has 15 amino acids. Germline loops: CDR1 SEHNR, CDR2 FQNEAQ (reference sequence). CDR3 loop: CASSPWTGSNTEAFF. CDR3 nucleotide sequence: TGTGCCAGCAGCCCTTGGACAGGGTCGAACACTGAAGCTTTCTTT.

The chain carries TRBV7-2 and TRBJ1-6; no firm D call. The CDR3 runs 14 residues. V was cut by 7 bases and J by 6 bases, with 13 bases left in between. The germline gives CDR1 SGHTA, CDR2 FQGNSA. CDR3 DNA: TGTGCCAGCACCTACGGACGGACTAATTCACCCCTCCACTTT. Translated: CASTYGRTNSPLHF.

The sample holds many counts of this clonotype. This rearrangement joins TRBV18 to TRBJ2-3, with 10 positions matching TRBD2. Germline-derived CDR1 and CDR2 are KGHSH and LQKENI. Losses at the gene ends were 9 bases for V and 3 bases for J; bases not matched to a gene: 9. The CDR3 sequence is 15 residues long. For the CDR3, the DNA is TGTGCCAGTTCGCCCATACTAGCGGGGACAGATACGCAGTATTTT. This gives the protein CASSPILAGTDTQYF.

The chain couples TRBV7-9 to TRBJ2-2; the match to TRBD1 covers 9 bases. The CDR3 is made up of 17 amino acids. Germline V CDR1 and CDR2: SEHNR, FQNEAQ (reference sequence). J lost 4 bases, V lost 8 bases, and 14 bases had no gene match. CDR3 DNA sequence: TGTGCCAGCGACGAGGCGAGCGGGACAGGGATCACCGGGGAGCTGTTTTTT. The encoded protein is CASDEASGTGITGELFF.

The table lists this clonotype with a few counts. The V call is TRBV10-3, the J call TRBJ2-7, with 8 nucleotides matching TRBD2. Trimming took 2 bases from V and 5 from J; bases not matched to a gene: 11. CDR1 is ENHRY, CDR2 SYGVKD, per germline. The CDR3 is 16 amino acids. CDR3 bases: TGTGCCATCAGTGAGCCGGGCTCGGGGGGGCCGGACGAGCAGTACTTC. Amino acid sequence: CAISEPGSGGPDEQYF.

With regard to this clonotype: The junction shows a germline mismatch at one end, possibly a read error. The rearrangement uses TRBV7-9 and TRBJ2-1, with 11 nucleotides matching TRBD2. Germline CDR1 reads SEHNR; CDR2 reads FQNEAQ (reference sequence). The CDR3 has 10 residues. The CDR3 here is CNPSGGRSPF. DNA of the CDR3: TGCAACCCTAGCGGGGGGCGATCCCCGTTC. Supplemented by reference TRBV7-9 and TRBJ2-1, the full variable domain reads DTGVSQNPRHKITKRGQNVTFRCDPISEHNRLYWYRQTLGQGPEFLTYFQNEAQLEKSRLLSDRFSAERPKGSFSTLEIQRTEQGDSAMYLCNPSGGRSPFGPGTRLTVL.

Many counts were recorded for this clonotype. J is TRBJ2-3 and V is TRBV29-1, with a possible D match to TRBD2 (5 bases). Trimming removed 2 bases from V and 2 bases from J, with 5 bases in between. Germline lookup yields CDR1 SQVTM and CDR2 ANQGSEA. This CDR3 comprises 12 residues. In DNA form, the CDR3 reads TGCAGCGTTGAACTAGCCACAGATACGCAGTATTTT. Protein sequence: CSVELATDTQYF.

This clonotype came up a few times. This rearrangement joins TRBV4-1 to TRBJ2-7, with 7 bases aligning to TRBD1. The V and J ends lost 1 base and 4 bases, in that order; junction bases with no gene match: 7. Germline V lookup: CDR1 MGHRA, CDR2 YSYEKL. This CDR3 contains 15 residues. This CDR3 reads CASSQAQGERYEQYF. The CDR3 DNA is TGCGCCAGCAGCCAAGCGCAGGGGGAGCGGTACGAGCAGTACTTC.

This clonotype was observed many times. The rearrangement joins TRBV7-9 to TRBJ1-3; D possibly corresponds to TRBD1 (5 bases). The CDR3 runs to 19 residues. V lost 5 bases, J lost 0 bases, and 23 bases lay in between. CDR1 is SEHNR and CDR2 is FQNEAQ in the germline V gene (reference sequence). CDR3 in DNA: TGTGCCAGCAGCCTCCCAGGGCTTTTAAGGGTATCCTCTGGAAACACCATATATTTT. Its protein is CASSLPGLLRVSSGNTIYF.

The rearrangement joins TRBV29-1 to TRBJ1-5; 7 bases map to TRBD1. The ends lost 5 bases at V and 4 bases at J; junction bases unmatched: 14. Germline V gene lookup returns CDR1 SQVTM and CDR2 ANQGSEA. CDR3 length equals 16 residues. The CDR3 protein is CSVQRWDRTFNQPQHF. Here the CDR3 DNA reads TGCAGCGTTCAACGCTGGGACAGAACATTTAATCAGCCCCAGCATTTT.

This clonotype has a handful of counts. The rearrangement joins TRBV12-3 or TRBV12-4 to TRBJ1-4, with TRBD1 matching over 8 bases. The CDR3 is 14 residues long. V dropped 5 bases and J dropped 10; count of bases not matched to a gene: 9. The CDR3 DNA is TGTGCCAGCAGTCCGGGACAGGAGATTGGAAAACTGTTTTTT. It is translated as CASSPGQEIGKLFF.

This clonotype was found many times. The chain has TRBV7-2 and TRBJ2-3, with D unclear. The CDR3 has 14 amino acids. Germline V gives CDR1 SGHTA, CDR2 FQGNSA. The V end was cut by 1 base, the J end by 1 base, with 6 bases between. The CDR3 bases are TGTGCCAGCAGCTTAGTTGTTGGCACAGATACGCAGTATTTT. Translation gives CASSLVVGTDTQYF.

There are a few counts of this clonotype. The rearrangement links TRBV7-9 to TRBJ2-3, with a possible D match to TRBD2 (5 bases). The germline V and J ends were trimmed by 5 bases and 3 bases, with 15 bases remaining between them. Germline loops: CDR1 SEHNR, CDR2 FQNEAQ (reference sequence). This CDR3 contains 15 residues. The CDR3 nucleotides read TGTGCCAGCAGCCCGGGAAGGGCTCAAACAGATACGCAGTATTTT. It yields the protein CASSPGRAQTDTQYF.

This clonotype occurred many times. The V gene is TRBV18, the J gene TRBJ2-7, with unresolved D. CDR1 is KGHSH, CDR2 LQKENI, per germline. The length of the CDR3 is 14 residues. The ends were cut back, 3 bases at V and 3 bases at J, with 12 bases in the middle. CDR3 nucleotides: TGTGCCAGCTCACCTGGCCCGATTCTCTACGAGCAGTACTTC. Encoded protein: CASSPGPILYEQYF.

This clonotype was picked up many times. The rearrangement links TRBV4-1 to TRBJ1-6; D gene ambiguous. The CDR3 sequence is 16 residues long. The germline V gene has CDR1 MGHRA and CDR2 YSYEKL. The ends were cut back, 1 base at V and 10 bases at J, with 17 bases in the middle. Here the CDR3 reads CASSQVRGLGRSPLHF. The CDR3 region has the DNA TGCGCCAGCAGCCAAGTGCGAGGATTGGGCCGATCACCCCTCCACTTT.

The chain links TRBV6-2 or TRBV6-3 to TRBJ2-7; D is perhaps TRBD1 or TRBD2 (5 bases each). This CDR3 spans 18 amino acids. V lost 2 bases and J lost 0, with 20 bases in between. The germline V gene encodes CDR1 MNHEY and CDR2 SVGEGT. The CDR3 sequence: CASSYGGSLRRSSYEQYF. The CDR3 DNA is TGTGCCAGCAGTTACGGGGGATCCCTAAGAAGAAGCTCCTACGAGCAGTACTTC.

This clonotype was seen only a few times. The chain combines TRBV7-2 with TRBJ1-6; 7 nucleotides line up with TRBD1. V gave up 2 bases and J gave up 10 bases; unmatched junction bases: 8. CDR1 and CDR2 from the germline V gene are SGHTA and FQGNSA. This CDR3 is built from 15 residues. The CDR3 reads CASSLLVTGNSPLHF. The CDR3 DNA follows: TGTGCCAGCAGCTTACTCGTGACAGGGAACTCACCCCTCCACTTT. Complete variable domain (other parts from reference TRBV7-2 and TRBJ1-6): GAGVSQSPSNKVTEKGKDVELRCDPISGHTALYWYRQSLGQGLEFLIYFQGNSAPDKSGLPSDRFSAERTGGSVSTLTIQRTQQEDSAVYLCASSLLVTGNSPLHFGNGTRLTVT.

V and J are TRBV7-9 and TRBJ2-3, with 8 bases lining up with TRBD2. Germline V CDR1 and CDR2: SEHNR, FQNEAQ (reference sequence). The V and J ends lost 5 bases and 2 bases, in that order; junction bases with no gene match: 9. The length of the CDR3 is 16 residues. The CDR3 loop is CASSPRGGGTTDTQYF. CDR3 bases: TGTGCCAGCAGCCCCCGGGGGGGCGGGACCACAGATACGCAGTATTTT.

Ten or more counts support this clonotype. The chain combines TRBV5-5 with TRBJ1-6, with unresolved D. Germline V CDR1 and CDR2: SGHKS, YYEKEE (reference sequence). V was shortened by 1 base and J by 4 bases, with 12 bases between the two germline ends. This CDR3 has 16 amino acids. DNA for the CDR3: TGTGCCAGCAGCTTGAGAAATTGGTTGTATAATTCACCCCTCCACTTT. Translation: CASSLRNWLYNSPLHF.